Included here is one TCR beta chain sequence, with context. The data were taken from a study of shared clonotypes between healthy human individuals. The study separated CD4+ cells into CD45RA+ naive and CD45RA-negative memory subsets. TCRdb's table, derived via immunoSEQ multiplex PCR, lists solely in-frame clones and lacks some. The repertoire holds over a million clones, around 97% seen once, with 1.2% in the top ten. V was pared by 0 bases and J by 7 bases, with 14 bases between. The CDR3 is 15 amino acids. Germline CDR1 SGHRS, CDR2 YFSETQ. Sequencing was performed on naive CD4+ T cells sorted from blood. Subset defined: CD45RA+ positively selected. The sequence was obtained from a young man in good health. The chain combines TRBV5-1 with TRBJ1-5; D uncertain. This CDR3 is CASSLGDLQGQPQHF. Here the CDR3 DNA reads TGCGCCAGCAGCTTGGGGGATCTGCAAGGGCAGCCCCAGCATTTT.